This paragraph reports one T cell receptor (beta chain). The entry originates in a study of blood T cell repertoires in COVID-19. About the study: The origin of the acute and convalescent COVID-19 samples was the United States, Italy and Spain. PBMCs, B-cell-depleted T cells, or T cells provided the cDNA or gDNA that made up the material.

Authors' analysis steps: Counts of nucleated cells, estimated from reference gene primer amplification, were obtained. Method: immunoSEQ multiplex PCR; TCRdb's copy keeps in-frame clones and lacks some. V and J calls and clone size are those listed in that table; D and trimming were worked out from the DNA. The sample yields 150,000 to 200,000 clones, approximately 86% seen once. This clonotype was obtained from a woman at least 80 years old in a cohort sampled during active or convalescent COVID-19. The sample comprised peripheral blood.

CDR3 sequence: CASSLDGGYEKLFF. CDR3 DNA sequence: TGCGCCAGCAGCTTGGACGGGGGATATGAAAAACTGTTTTTT. The rearrangement joins TRBV5-1 to TRBJ1-4, with D possibly TRBD1 on 5 matching bases. CDR3 length: 14 amino acids. Trimming cost V 0 bases and J 6 bases, with 9 bases left between them. Germline assignment: CDR1 SGHRS and CDR2 YFSETQ.